Each of the 14 T cell receptor beta chains below was sequenced from the same sample in a study of T cell repertoires in cytomegalovirus infection. TCRdb fed the reads into MiXCR, producing one record per CDR3 protein. The repertoire holds around 260,000 distinct CDR3 sequences, with 25% as singletons. Source material: PBMCs. Receptor source: a human donor in good health (CMV status not recorded). Some clones in this sample may be carry-over from other donors' samples.

Details on this clonotype: A junction boundary mismatches the germline segment, possibly from a read error. The rearrangement links TRBV20-1 to TRBJ1-2; 11 bases are a match to TRBD1. The CDR3 is 13 amino acids. Germline values: CDR1 DFQATT, CDR2 SNEGSKA (reference sequence). CDR3 DNA sequence: TGCAGTGCTAGAACCGGGACAGGGGGATCTTTGGCCTTC. It specifies CSARTGTGGSLAF.

V usage is TRBV7-2 and J usage is TRBJ1-2; tentatively, D is TRBD1 (5 bases). Deletions cut 6 bases from V and 5 bases from J, with 10 bases between. The CDR3 covers 12 residues. Germline V CDR1 and CDR2: SGHTA, FQGNSA. The CDR3 bases are TGTGCCAGCAGATCCCAGGGATATGGCTACACCTTC. Translated, it gives CASRSQGYGYTF.

This clonotype has only one observation. The chain carries TRBV4-3 and TRBJ2-7, with D hard to call. The CDR3 contains 15 residues. V was shortened by 1 base and J by 0 bases, with 10 bases between the two germline ends. In germline, CDR1 is LGHNA, CDR2 YSLEER. CDR3 sequence: CASSQVLQASYEQYF. In DNA form, the CDR3 reads TGCGCCAGCAGCCAAGTCCTACAAGCCTCCTACGAGCAGTACTTC.

This clonotype was detected many times. The rearrangement links TRBV29-1 to TRBJ2-7; unclear D gene. The CDR3 runs to 13 residues. The germline V and J ends were trimmed by 8 bases and 4 bases, with 18 bases remaining between them. The germline gives CDR1 SQVTM, CDR2 ANQGSEA. The CDR3 loop is CSYLGNAAYEQYF. CDR3 nucleotide sequence: TGCAGCTACCTGGGTAACGCAGCGTACGAGCAGTACTTC.

The gene calls are TRBV4-1 and TRBJ2-5; D is unclear. This CDR3 is 13 amino acids long. The germline V and J ends were trimmed by 2 bases and 2 bases, with 6 bases remaining between them. Germline V gene lookup returns CDR1 MGHRA and CDR2 YSYEKL. In DNA form, the CDR3 reads TGCGCCAGCAGCCAATACCGTCAAGAGACCCAGTACTTC. Translating gives CASSQYRQETQYF.

The sample holds a few counts of this clonotype. V and J are TRBV5-1 and TRBJ1-6; TRBD1 might be the D (5 bases). The V gene lost 4 bases and the J gene lost 8 bases, with 13 bases spanning the gap. This CDR3 comprises 14 residues. The germline CDR1 and CDR2 sequences are SGHRS and YFSETQ. CDR3 in DNA: TGCGCCAGCAGCCCCCGCCAACAGGATTCACCCCTCCACTTT. Protein: CASSPRQQDSPLHF.

The chain is built from TRBV2 and TRBJ2-1, with TRBD2 identical over 11 bases. The germline gives CDR1 SNHLY, CDR2 FYNNEI. This CDR3 has 22 residues. Trimming at V came to 1 base and at J to 7 bases, leaving 24 bases not matched to a gene. Here the CDR3 reads CASSEVGGGYSGRAEKGNEQFF. CDR3 sequence (DNA): TGTGCCAGCAGTGAAGTGGGGGGGGGGTATAGCGGGAGGGCCGAAAAAGGAAATGAGCAGTTCTTC.

This clonotype has more than one count but fewer than ten. V usage is TRBV7-6 and J usage is TRBJ2-7; D possibly matches TRBD1 or TRBD2 (5 bases each). Looked up from germline, CDR1 is SGHVS and CDR2 is FNYEAQ. CDR3 length: 15 residues. V gave up 4 bases and J gave up 3 bases, with 16 bases separating them. For the CDR3, the DNA is TGTGCCAGCAGCTCTAGGAGGCAGGGATTCTACGAGCAGTACTTC. Translating it yields CASSSRRQGFYEQYF.

This clonotype has a count of ten or more. The junction does not match germline at one end; this may be a read error. The rearrangement joins TRBV7-2 to TRBJ1-5, with D possibly TRBD1 on 5 matching bases. This CDR3 contains 13 residues. Germline V gene lookup returns CDR1 SGHTA and CDR2 FQGNSA. The CDR3 protein is CASSLGVPQPQHF. The DNA of the CDR3 is TGTGCCAGCAGTTTAGGGGTACCCCAGCCCCAGCATTTT.

V gene TRBV20-1 combines with J gene TRBJ2-1, with D perhaps TRBD1 (6 bases). Germline CDR1 reads DFQATT; CDR2 reads SNEGSKA (reference sequence). V was cut by 6 bases and J by 0 bases, with 12 bases left in between. The CDR3 length is 14 residues. The CDR3 DNA reads as TGCAGTGCCCCTGACAGGTCCTCCTACAATGAGCAGTTCTTC. This encodes CSAPDRSSYNEQFF.

The chain combines TRBV28 with TRBJ2-5, with a weak D call TRBD1 (6 bases). This CDR3 is 15 amino acids long. CDR1 is MDHEN and CDR2 is SYDVKM in the germline V gene. V dropped 3 bases and J dropped 1 base, with 12 bases sitting between them. The CDR3 DNA reads TGTGCCAGCAGTTTCTGGGACAACGGCCAAGAGACCCAGTACTTC. The encoded protein is CASSFWDNGQETQYF. Complete variable domain (other parts from reference TRBV28 and TRBJ2-5): DVKVTQSSRYLVKRTGEKVFLECVQDMDHENMFWYRQDPGLGLRLIYFSYDVKMKEKGDIPEGYSVSREKKERFSLILESASTNQTSMYLCASSFWDNGQETQYFGPGTRLLVL.

This clonotype was detected only once. The genes are TRBV29-1 and TRBJ2-1; 7 positions match TRBD1. V dropped 3 bases and J dropped 7; count of bases not matched to a gene: 6. The CDR3 is 13 residues long. Germline V gene data show CDR1 as SQVTM and CDR2 as ANQGSEA. In nucleotides, the CDR3 is TGCAGCGTTGATAGGGAGACAGGGAATGAGCAGTTCTTC. It codes for CSVDRETGNEQFF.

In this sample, this clonotype turned up many times. The rearrangement joins TRBV7-2 to TRBJ2-7; D gene uncertain. The length of the CDR3 is 15 residues. Germline V gene lookup returns CDR1 SGHTA and CDR2 FQGNSA. V lost 0 bases and J 4 bases, leaving 13 bases between the germline ends. CDR3 loop: CASSLARTSVYEQYF. CDR3 DNA sequence: TGTGCCAGCAGCTTAGCTAGGACCAGTGTGTACGAGCAGTACTTC.

This clonotype was recorded many times. V usage is TRBV28 and J usage is TRBJ2-7; the D gene is possibly TRBD1 (6 bases). Germline V lookup: CDR1 MDHEN, CDR2 SYDVKM. The CDR3 is 15 amino acids. V shed 6 bases and J shed 0 bases, with 15 bases lying between them. CDR3 nucleotide sequence: TGTGCCAGCAGACACAGGGAGAGGCCCTCCTACGAGCAGTACTTC. It is translated as CASRHRERPSYEQYF.